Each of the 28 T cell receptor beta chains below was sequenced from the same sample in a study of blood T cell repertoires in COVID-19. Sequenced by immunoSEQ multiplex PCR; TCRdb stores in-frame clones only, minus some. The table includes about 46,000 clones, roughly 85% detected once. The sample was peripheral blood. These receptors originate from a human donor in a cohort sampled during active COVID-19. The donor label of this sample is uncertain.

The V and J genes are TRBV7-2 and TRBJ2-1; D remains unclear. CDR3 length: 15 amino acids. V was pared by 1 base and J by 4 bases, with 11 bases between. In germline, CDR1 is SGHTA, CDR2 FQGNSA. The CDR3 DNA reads TGTGCCAGCAGCTTAGAACAGAACCTATACAATGAGCAGTTCTTC. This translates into CASSLEQNLYNEQFF.

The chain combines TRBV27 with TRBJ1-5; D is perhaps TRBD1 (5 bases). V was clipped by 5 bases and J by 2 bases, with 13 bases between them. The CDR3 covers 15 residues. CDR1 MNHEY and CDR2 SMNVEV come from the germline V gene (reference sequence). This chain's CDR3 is CASSLTRVRNQPQHF. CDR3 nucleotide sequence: TGTGCCAGCAGTCTCACCAGGGTCCGCAATCAGCCCCAGCATTTT.

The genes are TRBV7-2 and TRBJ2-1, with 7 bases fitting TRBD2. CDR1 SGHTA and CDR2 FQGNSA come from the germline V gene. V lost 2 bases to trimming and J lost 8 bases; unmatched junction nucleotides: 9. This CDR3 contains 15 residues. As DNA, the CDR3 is TGTGCCAGCAGCTTAAGGGGACTAACCGCCCATGAGCAGTTCTTC. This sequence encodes CASSLRGLTAHEQFF.

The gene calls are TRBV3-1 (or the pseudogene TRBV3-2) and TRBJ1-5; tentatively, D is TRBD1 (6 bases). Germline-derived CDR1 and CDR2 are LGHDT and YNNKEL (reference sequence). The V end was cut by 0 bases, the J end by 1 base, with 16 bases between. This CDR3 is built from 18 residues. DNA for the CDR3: TGTGCCAGCAGCCAAGATTGGGACAAAGATCGGAGCAATCAGCCCCAGCATTTT. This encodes CASSQDWDKDRSNQPQHF.

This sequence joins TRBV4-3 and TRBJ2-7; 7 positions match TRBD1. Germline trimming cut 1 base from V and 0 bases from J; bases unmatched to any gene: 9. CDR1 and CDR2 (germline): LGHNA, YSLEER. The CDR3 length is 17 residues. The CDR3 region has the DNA TGCGCCAGCAGCCAAGGAACCGGGACAGCAAGCTCCTACGAGCAGTACTTC. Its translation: CASSQGTGTASSYEQYF.

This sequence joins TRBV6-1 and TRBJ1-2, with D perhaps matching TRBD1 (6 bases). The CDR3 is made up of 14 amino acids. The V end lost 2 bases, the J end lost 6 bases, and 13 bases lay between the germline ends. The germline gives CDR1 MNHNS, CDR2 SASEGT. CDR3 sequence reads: CASSERWQGNGYTF. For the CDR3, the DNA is TGTGCCAGCAGTGAACGCTGGCAGGGGAATGGCTACACCTTC.

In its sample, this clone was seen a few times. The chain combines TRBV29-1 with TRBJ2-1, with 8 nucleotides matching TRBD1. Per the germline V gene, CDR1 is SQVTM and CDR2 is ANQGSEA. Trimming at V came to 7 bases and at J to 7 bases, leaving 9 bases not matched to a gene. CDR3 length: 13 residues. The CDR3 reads CSAGQAPGNEQFF. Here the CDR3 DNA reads TGCAGCGCGGGACAGGCCCCTGGGAATGAGCAGTTCTTC.

The CDR3 coding sequence is TGTGCCAGCAGCCCAAGCGGGGGGGCTCGGTACGAGCAGTACTTC. Translation: CASSPSGGARYEQYF. The chain carries TRBV7-3 and TRBJ2-7; TRBD2 agrees at 10 bases. CDR3 length: 15 residues. J gave up 4 bases and V 5 bases, and 8 bases lay outside the gene matches. The germline V gene has CDR1 SGHTA and CDR2 FQGTGA.

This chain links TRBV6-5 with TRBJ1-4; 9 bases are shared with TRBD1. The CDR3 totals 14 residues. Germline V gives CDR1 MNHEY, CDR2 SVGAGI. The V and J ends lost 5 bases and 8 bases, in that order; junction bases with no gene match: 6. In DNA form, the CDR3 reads TGTGCCAGCAGTCGGGACAGGGATGAAGAAAAACTGTTTTTT. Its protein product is CASSRDRDEEKLFF.

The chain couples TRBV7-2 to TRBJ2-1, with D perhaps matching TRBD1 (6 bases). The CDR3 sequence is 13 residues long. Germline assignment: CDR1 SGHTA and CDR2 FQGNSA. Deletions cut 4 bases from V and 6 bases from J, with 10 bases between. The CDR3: CASSSRGFNEQFF. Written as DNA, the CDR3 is TGTGCCAGCAGCTCCAGGGGTTTCAATGAGCAGTTCTTC.

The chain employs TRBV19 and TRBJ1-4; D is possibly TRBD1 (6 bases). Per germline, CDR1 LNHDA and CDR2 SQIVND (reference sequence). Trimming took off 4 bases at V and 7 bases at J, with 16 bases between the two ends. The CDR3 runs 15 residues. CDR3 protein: CASSTQGSQGEKLFF. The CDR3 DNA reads TGTGCCAGTAGTACTCAGGGGAGTCAAGGTGAAAAACTGTTTTTT.

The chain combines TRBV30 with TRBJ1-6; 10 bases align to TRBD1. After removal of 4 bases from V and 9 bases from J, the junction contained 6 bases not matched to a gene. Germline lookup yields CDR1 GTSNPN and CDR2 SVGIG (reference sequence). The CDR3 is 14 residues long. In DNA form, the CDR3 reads TGTGCCTGGACCACCGGGACAGGGGCTTCACCCCTCCACTTT. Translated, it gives CAWTTGTGASPLHF.

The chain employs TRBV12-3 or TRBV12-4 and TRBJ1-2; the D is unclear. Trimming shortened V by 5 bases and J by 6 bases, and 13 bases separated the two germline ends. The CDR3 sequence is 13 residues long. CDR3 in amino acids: CASSRMGSNGYTF. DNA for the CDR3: TGTGCCAGCAGTCGGATGGGGAGTAATGGCTACACCTTC.

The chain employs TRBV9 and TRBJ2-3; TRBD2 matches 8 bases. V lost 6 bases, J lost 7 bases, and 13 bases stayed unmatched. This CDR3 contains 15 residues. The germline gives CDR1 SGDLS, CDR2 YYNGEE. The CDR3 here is CASTPSGQGANTQYF. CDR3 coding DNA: TGTGCCAGCACCCCTAGCGGGCAGGGTGCAAATACGCAGTATTTT.

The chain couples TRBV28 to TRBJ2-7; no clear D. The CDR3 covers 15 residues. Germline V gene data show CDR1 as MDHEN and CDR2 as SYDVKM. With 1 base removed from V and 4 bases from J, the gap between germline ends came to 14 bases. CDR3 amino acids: CASSLYPGKAYEQYF. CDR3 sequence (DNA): TGTGCCAGCAGTTTATATCCGGGTAAGGCTTACGAGCAGTACTTC.

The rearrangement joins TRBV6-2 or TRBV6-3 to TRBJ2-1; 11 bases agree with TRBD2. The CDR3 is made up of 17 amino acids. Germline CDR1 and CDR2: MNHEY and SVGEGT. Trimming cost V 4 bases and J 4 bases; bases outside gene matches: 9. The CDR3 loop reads CASSSRLAGKYYNEQFF. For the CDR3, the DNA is TGTGCCAGCAGTTCCCGACTAGCGGGAAAGTATTACAATGAGCAGTTCTTC.

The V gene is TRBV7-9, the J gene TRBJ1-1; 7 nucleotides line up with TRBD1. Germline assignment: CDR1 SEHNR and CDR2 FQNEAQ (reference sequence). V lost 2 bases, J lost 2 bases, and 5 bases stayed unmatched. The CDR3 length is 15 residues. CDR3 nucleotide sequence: TGTGCCAGCAGCTTATCGGGACAGTCCAACACTGAAGCTTTCTTT. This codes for CASSLSGQSNTEAFF.

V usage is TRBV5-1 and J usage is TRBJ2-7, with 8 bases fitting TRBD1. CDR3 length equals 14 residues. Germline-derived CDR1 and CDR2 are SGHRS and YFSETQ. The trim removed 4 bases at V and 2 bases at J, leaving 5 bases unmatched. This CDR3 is CASSQGANTYEQYF. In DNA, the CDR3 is TGCGCCAGCAGCCAGGGGGCGAACACCTACGAGCAGTACTTC.

Here the CDR3 reads CASSLALAGGGTDTQYF. The CDR3 DNA reads TGTGCCAGCAGCTTAGCGCTAGCGGGGGGGGGAACAGATACGCAGTATTTT. V is TRBV7-9 and J is TRBJ2-3; 12 nucleotides match TRBD2. Per the germline V gene, CDR1 is SEHNR and CDR2 is FQNEAQ (reference sequence). V was clipped by 0 bases and J by 3 bases; unmatched bases: 4. The CDR3 is 17 residues long. The whole variable domain, remainder taken from reference TRBV7-9 and TRBJ2-3, is DTGVSQNPRHKITKRGQNVTFRCDPISEHNRLYWYRQTLGQGPEFLTYFQNEAQLEKSRLLSDRFSAERPKGSFSTLEIQRTEQGDSAMYLCASSLALAGGGTDTQYFGPGTRLTVL.

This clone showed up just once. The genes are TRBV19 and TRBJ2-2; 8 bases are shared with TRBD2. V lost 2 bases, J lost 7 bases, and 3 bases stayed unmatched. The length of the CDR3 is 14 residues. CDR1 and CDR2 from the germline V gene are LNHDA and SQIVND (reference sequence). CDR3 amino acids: CASSIRGGHGELFF. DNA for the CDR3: TGTGCCAGTAGTATACGGGGGGGCCACGGGGAGCTGTTTTTT.

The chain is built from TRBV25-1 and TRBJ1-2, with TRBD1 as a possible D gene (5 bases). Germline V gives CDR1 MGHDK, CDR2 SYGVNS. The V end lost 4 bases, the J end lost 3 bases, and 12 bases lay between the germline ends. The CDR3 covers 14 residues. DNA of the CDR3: TGTGCCAGCAGTGCAAGGGGCATCGACTATGGCTACACCTTC. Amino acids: CASSARGIDYGYTF.

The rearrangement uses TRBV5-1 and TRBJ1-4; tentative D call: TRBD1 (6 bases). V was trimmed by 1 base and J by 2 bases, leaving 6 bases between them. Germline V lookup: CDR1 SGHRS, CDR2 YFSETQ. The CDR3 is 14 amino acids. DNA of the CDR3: TGCGCCAGCAGCTTGCAGGGGACTAATGAAAAACTGTTTTTT. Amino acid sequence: CASSLQGTNEKLFF.

The chain's CDR3 is CASSRKDRSYEQYF. CDR3 bases: TGTGCCAGCAGCCGCAAGGACAGGAGCTACGAGCAGTACTTC. The chain is built from TRBV21-1 and TRBJ2-7; the D call of TRBD1 is as the table states it, not checked on the DNA. TRBV21-1 is shown as a pseudogene. This CDR3 is built from 14 residues.

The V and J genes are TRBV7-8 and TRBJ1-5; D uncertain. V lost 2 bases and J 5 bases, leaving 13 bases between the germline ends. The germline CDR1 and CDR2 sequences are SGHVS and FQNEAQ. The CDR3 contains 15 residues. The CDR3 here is CASSLFGPSYQPQHF. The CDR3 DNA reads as TGTGCCAGCAGCTTATTTGGCCCCTCCTATCAGCCCCAGCATTTT. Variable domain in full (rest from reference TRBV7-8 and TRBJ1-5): GAGVSQSPRYKVAKRGQDVALRCDPISGHVSLFWYQQALGQGPEFLTYFQNEAQLDKSGLPSDRFFAERPEGSVSTLKIQRTQQEDSAVYLCASSLFGPSYQPQHFGDGTRLSIL.

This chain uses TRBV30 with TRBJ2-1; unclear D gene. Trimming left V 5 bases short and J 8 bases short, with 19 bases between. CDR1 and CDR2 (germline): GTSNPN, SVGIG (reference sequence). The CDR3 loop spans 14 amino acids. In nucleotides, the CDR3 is TGTGCCTGGGCCGGGTTCGAGTATGGTGATGAGCAGTTCTTC. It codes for CAWAGFEYGDEQFF.

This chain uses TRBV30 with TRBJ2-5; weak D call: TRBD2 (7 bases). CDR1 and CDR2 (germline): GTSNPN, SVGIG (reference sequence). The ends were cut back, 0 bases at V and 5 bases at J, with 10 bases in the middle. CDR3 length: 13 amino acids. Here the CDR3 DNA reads TGTGCCTGGAGTGTAGGGGGGGCGGAGACCCAGTACTTC. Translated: CAWSVGGAETQYF. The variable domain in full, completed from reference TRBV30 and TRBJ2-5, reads SQTIHQWPATLVQPVGSPLSLECTVEGTSNPNLYWYRQAAGRGLQLLFYSVGIGQISSEVPQNLSASRPQDRQFILSSKKLLLSDSGFYLCAWSVGGAETQYFGPGTRLLVL.

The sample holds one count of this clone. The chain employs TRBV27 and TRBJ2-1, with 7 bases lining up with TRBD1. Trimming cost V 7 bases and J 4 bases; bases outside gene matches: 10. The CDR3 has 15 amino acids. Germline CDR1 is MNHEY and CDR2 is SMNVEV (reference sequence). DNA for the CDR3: TGTGCCAGCAACCCAAGACAGGGACCTTACAATGAGCAGTTCTTC. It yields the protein CASNPRQGPYNEQFF.

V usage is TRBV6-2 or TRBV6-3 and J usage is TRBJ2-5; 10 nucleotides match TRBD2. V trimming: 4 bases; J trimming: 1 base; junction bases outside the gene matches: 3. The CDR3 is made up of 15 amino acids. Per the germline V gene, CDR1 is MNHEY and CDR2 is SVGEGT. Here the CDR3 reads CASSWLAGAQETQYF. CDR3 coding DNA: TGTGCCAGCAGTTGGCTAGCGGGGGCCCAAGAGACCCAGTACTTC.